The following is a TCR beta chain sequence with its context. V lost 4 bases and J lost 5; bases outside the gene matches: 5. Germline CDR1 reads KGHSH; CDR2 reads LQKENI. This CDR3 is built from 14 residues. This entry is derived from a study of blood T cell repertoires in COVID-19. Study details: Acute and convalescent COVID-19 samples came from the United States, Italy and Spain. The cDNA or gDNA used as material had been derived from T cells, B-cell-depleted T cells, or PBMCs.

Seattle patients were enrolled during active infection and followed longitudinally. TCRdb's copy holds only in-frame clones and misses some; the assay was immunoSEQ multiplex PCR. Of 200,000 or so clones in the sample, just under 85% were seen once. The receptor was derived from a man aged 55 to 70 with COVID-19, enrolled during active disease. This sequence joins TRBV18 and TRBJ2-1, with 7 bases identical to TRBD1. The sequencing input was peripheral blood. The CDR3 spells CASSLADRDNEQFF. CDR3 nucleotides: TGTGCCAGCTCACTGGCCGACAGGGACAATGAGCAGTTCTTC.